This section outlines one T cell receptor (beta chain) sequence together with its context. These data originate in a study of OX40 agonist ivuxolimab in advanced cancers. In the study overall: Patients were treated with ivuxolimab, an agonistic anti-OX40 (CD134) antibody. Of mixed ages from about 23 to 90 and averaging about 60 years, the group was 65% to 85% male.

The table came from immunoSEQ multiplex PCR; TCRdb's copy has only in-frame clones and leaves some out. The sample has tens of thousands of clones, around 80% seen once. Deletions cut 1 base from V and 5 bases from J, with 10 bases between. CDR1 SGHNT and CDR2 YYREEE come from the germline V gene (reference sequence). This CDR3 has 13 amino acids. The TCR originated in an adult with an advanced solid tumor such as melanoma, head and neck, liver or kidney cancer. Sequenced material: CD4+ or CD8+ T cells sorted from blood, taken in a trial of the OX40 agonist ivuxolimab. The chain recombines TRBV5-4 with TRBJ2-7; possibly TRBD2 for D (6 bases). The CDR3 loop reads CASSLSLANEQYF. Written as DNA, the CDR3 is TGTGCCAGCAGCTTGTCCCTAGCGAACGAGCAGTACTTC. Full variable domain (missing parts from reference TRBV5-4 and TRBJ2-7): ETGVTQSPTHLIKTRGQQVTLRCSSQSGHNTVSWYQQALGQGPQFIFQYYREEENGRGNFPPRFSGLQFPNYSSELNVNALELDDSALYLCASSLSLANEQYFGPGTRLTVT.